This TCR beta chain came from a study of T cell responses to AZD1222 COVID-19 vaccine. Measured with immunoSEQ multiplex PCR; TCRdb has only the in-frame clones, and not every one. This table has about 130,000 clones, roughly 93% appearing once. The V end lost 8 bases, the J end lost 0 bases, and 19 bases lay between the germline ends. The CDR3 totals 16 residues. Germline CDR1 is KGHSH and CDR2 is LQKENI. The receptor was isolated from an adult who received the AZD1222 COVID-19 vaccine. The chain has TRBV18 and TRBJ1-2, with TRBD1 as a possible D gene (5 bases). Here the sequenced sample was peripheral blood, taken 28 days after the second AZD1222 dose. CDR3 in DNA: TGTGCCAGCGCAAGAATAACTGGGACCTCTAACTATGGCTACACCTTC. It encodes CASARITGTSNYGYTF.